This T cell receptor beta chain was recorded in a study of T cells in localized non-small cell lung cancer. Produced via immunoSEQ multiplex PCR; TCRdb's table is partial and in-frame only. In the table there are some 2,000 clones, 25% to 30% of which are singletons. With 5 bases clipped from V and 6 bases from J, the junction kept 10 bases outside the gene matches. The CDR3 runs to 15 residues. Per the germline V gene, CDR1 is SGHVS and CDR2 is FNYEAQ. The material sequenced was lung tumor tissue, taken before any cancer treatment. J is TRBJ2-1 and V is TRBV7-6, with TRBD1 matching 7 bases. This TCR was sampled from a male donor aged 60 or over with stage III lung adenocarcinoma. CDR3 loop: CASSTRTGLLNEQFF. The CDR3 DNA sequence: TGTGCCAGCAGCACCCGGACAGGATTACTCAATGAGCAGTTCTTC.